This passage covers 2 T cell receptor beta chains from one sample sequenced in a study of T cell clusters in autoimmune cytopenias. Multiplex touch-down PCR amplified TRB using TRB-A and TRB-B pools in one tube. With the multiplex PCR reads reprocessed, TCRdb shows one record per CDR3 protein and no DNA. This listing includes more than 9,500 distinct CDR3 sequences. Each sample's input was about 270 ng genomic DNA, 38,000 or so genome equivalents. In addition, the sample was reused for a study of T cell repertoires in aging, cancer and after chemotherapy.

Sequencing was carried out using peripheral blood. These receptors all come from a human donor in good health.

The chain employs TRBV28 and TRBJ2-5; TCRdb's D call of TRBD2 is untestable without DNA. This CDR3 has 12 residues. The germline V gene encodes CDR1 MDHEN and CDR2 SYDVKM. Here the CDR3 reads CASSLSGGGQFF.

The chain couples TRBV6-5 to TRBJ1-6; absent DNA, TCRdb's TRBD1 call cannot be checked. Germline assignment: CDR1 MNHEY and CDR2 SVGAGI. The CDR3 sequence is 15 residues long. This CDR3 is CASRQGTGNNSPLHF.